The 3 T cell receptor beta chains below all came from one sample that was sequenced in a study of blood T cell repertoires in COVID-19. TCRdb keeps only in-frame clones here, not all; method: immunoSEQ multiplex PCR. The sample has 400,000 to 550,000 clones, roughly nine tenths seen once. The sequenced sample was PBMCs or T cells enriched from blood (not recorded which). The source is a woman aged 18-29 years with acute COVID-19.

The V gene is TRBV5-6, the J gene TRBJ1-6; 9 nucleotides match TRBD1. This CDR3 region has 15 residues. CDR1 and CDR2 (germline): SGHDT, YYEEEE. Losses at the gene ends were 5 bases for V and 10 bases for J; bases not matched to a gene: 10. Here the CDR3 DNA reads TGTGCCAGCAGATACCGGGACAGGGTTTGGTCACCCCTCCACTTT. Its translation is CASRYRDRVWSPLHF. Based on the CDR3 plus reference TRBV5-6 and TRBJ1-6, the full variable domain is DAGVTQSPTHLIKTRGQQVTLRCSPKSGHDTVSWYQQALGQGPQFIFQYYEEEERQRGNFPDRFSGHQFPNYSSELNVNALLLGDSALYLCASRYRDRVWSPLHFGNGTRLTVT.

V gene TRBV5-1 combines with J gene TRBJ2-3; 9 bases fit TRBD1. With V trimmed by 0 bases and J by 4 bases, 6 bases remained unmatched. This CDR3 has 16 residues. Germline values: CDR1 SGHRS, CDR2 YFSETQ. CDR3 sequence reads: CASSLATDRGSDTQYF. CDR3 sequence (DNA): TGCGCCAGCAGCTTGGCCACGGACAGGGGCTCAGATACGCAGTATTTT.

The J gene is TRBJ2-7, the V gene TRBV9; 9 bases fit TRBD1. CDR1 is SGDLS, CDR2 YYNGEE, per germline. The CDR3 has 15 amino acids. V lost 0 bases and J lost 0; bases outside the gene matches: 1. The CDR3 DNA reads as TGTGCCAGCAGCGTAGGGGACAGGGCCTCCTACGAGCAGTACTTC. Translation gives CASSVGDRASYEQYF.